Below are 8 T cell receptor beta chains sequenced from a single sample in a study of control samples from healthy donors and cancer patients. Method: immunoSEQ multiplex PCR; TCRdb's copy keeps in-frame clones and lacks some. The table has tens of thousands of clones, less than 95% seen once. The source material was blood. The receptors derive from a man aged 60 to 75 in good health.

V is TRBV11-2 and J is TRBJ2-7; a possible D gene is TRBD1 (5 bases). CDR1 and CDR2 from the germline V gene are SGHAT and FQNNGV. The CDR3 extends over 13 amino acids. V gave up 1 base and J gave up 4 bases, with 8 bases separating them. CDR3 in amino acids: CASSLAREYEQYF. The CDR3 DNA follows: TGTGCCAGCAGCTTAGCCAGGGAATACGAGCAGTACTTC.

By frequency in the sample, this clone is medium-sized. The chain has TRBV6-2 or TRBV6-3 and TRBJ2-7; TRBD2 might be the D (7 bases). Germline V gene lookup returns CDR1 MNHEY and CDR2 SVGEGT. CDR3 length: 15 residues. With 4 bases removed from V and 2 bases from J, the gap between germline ends came to 15 bases. The CDR3 reads CASSSGGGGAYEQYF. CDR3 nucleotides: TGTGCCAGCAGTTCGGGGGGCGGTGGCGCCTACGAGCAGTACTTC.

The CDR3 protein is CATSDLGGVGEQFF. In nucleotides, the CDR3 is TGTGCCACCAGTGATTTGGGGGGAGTGGGTGAGCAGTTCTTC. The chain uses TRBV24-1 and TRBJ2-1; D is possibly TRBD1 or TRBD2 (5 bases each). The germline CDR1 and CDR2 sequences are KGHDR and SFDVKD. The CDR3 covers 14 residues. The V gene lost 0 bases and the J gene lost 9 bases, with 11 bases spanning the gap.

The chain recombines TRBV5-1 with TRBJ1-1, with D unclear. The CDR3 runs 13 residues. Germline CDR1 and CDR2: SGHRS and YFSETQ. V dropped 6 bases and J dropped 1 base, with 10 bases sitting between them. This CDR3 reads CASKNPENTEAFF. The CDR3 nucleotides are TGCGCCAGCAAAAATCCCGAGAACACTGAAGCTTTCTTT. The whole variable domain, remainder taken from reference TRBV5-1 and TRBJ1-1, is KAGVTQTPRYLIKTRGQQVTLSCSPISGHRSVSWYQQTPGQGLQFLFEYFSETQRNKGNFPGRFSGRQFSNSRSEMNVSTLELGDSALYLCASKNPENTEAFFGQGTRLTVV.

This chain uses TRBV12-5 with TRBJ1-5; D is possibly TRBD1 (6 bases). This CDR3 comprises 16 residues. Germline loops: CDR1 LGHNT, CDR2 FRNRAP. The germline V and J ends were trimmed by 0 bases and 4 bases, with 13 bases remaining between them. The CDR3 sequence: CASGLVRGQINQPQHF. Written as DNA, the CDR3 is TGTGCTAGTGGTTTGGTACGGGGACAAATTAATCAGCCCCAGCATTTT.

This chain connects TRBV4-1 to TRBJ1-1, with 8 bases that match TRBD1. This CDR3 comprises 15 residues. Germline V gene sequence: CDR1 MGHRA, CDR2 YSYEKL. The J segment lost 4 bases and the V segment lost 3 bases, leaving 7 bases of the junction unmatched. The CDR3 sequence: CASSQADRGGTEAFF. In DNA form, the CDR3 reads TGCGCCAGCAGCCAGGCCGACAGGGGTGGCACTGAAGCTTTCTTT.

The rearrangement joins TRBV19 to TRBJ1-4; D is unresolved. The ends were cut back, 4 bases at V and 0 bases at J, with 9 bases in the middle. The germline CDR1 and CDR2 sequences are LNHDA and SQIVND (reference sequence). This CDR3 comprises 15 residues. The CDR3 nucleotides are TGTGCCAGTAGTACATTGTATCCAACTAATGAAAAACTGTTTTTT. Translated, it gives CASSTLYPTNEKLFF.

The chain recombines TRBV18 with TRBJ2-1; D possibly corresponds to TRBD1 (5 bases). Trimming took 2 bases from V and 2 from J, leaving 10 bases between them. The germline V gene encodes CDR1 KGHSH and CDR2 LQKENI. This CDR3 is 15 amino acids long. The CDR3 spells CASSPGRAAYNEQFF. CDR3 DNA: TGTGCCAGCTCACCAGGCAGGGCCGCCTACAATGAGCAGTTCTTC. Drawing the rest from reference TRBV18 and TRBJ2-1, the complete variable domain is NAGVMQNPRHLVRRRGQEARLRCSPMKGHSHVYWYRQLPEEGLKFMVYLQKENIIDESGMPKERFSAEFPKEGPSILRIQQVVRGDSAAYFCASSPGRAAYNEQFFGPGTRLTVL.